This T cell receptor beta chain was identified in a study of cytomegalovirus exposure and HLA in healthy donors. The study's findings and limits: Later work found that TCR association rates differed between HLA loci; DRB1 had the most and HLA-C the fewest. An assumption of roughly uniform sequencing depth across donors underlay the presence/absence analyses.

13 Jbeta primers and 60 Vbeta primers were used for the PCR. The assay was immunoSEQ multiplex PCR, and TCRdb's table has in-frame clones only and misses some. The data show about 120,000 clones, 79% seen once. As concerns this clone: The antigen remains undetermined.

The CDR3 consists of 19 residues. V lost 2 bases to trimming and J lost 0 bases; unmatched junction nucleotides: 12. Germline V CDR1 and CDR2: MNHNS, SASEGT. The chain joins TRBV6-1 to TRBJ2-1, with TRBD2 matching over 8 bases. This receptor was taken from a man aged 25 to 40 in good health and CMV-seropositive. Sequencing was carried out using PBMCs. Written as DNA, the CDR3 is TGTGCCAGCAGTGAAAGGTTTAGGGCTAGCGGGTACTCCTACAATGAGCAGTTCTTC. Translated: CASSERFRASGYSYNEQFF.